This TCR beta chain was retrieved from a study of tumor-infiltrating lymphocytes in primary liver carcinoma. Study-wide context: The tumors, T1-T3 N0M0 lesions, were about 4.2 to 11 cm across.

Per the germline V gene, CDR1 is MNHNY and CDR2 is SVGAGI (reference sequence). The CDR3 totals 16 residues. The J segment lost 7 bases and the V segment lost 5 bases, leaving 11 bases of the junction unmatched. From about 20-30 mg of unsorted bulk tissue, DNA and RNA were co-extracted together. Primary liver carcinoma in the patients was surgically resected. The researchers produced TCR beta cDNA from about 510 ng total RNA with a constant-region primer. Three-round nested multiplex PCR performed with slightly modified ARM-PCR produced the TCR beta libraries. Amplification in the first two PCR rounds was performed using TRBV1-TRBV30 forward primers and a C-beta reverse primer for around 10 cycles each. TCRdb re-derived calls from the multiplex PCR reads in MiXCR, one entry per CDR3 protein. This table has about 92,000 distinct CDR3 sequences, around 68% appearing once.

This chain uses TRBV6-6 with TRBJ2-1, with 10 nucleotides matching TRBD2. The sequence was collected from a man in his forties with primary liver carcinoma and hepatitis B virus infection. Sequencing used tumor-adjacent normal liver tissue. The CDR3 DNA is TGTGCCAGCAGTCCCACATATGAACTAGCGGGGAATGAGCAGTTCTTC. It encodes CASSPTYELAGNEQFF.